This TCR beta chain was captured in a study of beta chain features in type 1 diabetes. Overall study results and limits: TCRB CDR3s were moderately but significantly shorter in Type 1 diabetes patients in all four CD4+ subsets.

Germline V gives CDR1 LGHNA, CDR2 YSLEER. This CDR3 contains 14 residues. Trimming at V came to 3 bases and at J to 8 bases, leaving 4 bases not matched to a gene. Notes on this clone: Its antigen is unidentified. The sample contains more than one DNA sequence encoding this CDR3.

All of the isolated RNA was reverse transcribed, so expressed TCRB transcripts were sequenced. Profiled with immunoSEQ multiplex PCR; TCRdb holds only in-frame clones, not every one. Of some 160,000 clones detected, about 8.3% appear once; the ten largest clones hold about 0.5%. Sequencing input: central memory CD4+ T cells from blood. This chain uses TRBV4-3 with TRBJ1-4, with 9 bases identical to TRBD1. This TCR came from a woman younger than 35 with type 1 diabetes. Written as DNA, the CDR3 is TGCGCCAGCAGCCAGGGACAGGGAAACGAAAAACTGTTTTTT. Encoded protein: CASSQGQGNEKLFF.